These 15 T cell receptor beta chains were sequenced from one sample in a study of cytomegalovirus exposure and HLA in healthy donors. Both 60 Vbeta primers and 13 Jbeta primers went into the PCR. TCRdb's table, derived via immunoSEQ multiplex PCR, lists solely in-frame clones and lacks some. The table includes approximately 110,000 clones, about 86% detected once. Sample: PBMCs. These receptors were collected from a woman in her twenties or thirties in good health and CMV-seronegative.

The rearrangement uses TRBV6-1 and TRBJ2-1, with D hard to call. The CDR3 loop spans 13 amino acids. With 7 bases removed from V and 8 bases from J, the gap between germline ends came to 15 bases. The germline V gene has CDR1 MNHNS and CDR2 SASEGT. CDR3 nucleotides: TGTGCCAGCATCGTCAGTTCGAGGCATGAGCAGTTCTTC. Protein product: CASIVSSRHEQFF.

The CDR3 DNA sequence: TGTGCCACTAGGACAGGGATCCAGCCCCAGCATTTT. It specifies CATRTGIQPQHF. This chain links TRBV19 with TRBJ1-5; TRBD1 aligns across 8 bases. J was trimmed by 7 bases and V by 10 bases; bases with no gene match: 6. Germline V gives CDR1 LNHDA, CDR2 SQIVND (reference sequence). CDR3 size: 12 residues.

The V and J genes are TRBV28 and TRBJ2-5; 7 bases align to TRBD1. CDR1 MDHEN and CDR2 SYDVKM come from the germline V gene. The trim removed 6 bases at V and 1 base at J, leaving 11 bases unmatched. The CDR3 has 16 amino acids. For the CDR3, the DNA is TGTGCCAGCAGGGTCCCCCGACAGGGCCCCCAAGAGACCCAGTACTTC. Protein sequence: CASRVPRQGPQETQYF.

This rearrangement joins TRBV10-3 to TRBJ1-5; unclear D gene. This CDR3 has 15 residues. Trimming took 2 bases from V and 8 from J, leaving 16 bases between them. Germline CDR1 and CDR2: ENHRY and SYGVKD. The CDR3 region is CAISERGLVEEPQHF. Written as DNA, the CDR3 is TGTGCCATCAGTGAGAGAGGACTGGTCGAGGAGCCCCAGCATTTT.

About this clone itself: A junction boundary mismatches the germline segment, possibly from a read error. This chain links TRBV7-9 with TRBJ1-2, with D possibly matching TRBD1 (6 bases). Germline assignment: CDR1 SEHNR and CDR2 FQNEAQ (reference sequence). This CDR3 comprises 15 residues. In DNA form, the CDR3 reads TGTTCCAGCAGCTCCTCCAAACAGGGATCAGCTGGCTACACCTTC. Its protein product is CSSSSSKQGSAGYTF.

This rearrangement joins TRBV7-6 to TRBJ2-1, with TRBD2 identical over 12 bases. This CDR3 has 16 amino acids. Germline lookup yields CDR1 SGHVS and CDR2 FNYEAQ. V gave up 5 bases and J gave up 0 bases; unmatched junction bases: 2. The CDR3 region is CASSVTSGSSYNEQFF. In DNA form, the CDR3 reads TGTGCCAGCAGCGTGACTAGCGGGAGCTCCTACAATGAGCAGTTCTTC.

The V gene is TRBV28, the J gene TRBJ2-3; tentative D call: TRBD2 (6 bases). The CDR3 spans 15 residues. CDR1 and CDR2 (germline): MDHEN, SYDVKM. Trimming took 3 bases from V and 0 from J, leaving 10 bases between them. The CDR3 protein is CASSLERASTDTQYF. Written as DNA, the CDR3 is TGTGCCAGCAGTTTGGAGCGGGCGAGCACAGATACGCAGTATTTT.

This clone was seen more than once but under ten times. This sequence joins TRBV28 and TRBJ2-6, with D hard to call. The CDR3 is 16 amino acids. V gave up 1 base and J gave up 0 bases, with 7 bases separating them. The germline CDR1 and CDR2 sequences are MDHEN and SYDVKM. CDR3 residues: CASSLFGDSGANVLTF. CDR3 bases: TGTGCCAGCAGTTTATTCGGAGACTCTGGGGCCAACGTCCTGACTTTC. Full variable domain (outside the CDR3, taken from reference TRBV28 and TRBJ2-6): DVKVTQSSRYLVKRTGEKVFLECVQDMDHENMFWYRQDPGLGLRLIYFSYDVKMKEKGDIPEGYSVSREKKERFSLILESASTNQTSMYLCASSLFGDSGANVLTFGAGSRLTVL.

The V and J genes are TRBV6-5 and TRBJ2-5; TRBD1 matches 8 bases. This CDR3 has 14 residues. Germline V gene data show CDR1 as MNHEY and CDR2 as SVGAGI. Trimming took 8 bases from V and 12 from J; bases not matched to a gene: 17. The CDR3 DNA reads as TGTGCCAGCGGACCAACAGGGGGTAGGTCGGTTGAGTACTTC. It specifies CASGPTGGRSVEYF.

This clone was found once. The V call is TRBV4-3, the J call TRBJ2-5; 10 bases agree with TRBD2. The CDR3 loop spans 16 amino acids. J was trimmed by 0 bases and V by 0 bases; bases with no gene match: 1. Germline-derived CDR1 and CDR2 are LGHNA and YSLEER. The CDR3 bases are TGCGCCAGCAGCCAAGAAGGGACTAGCGACCAAGAGACCCAGTACTTC. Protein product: CASSQEGTSDQETQYF.

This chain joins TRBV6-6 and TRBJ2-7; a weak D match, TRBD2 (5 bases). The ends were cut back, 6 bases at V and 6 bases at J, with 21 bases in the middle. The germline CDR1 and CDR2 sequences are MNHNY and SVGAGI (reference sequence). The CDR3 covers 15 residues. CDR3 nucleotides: TGTGCCAGCAGCGAAAACTTACTAGTAAGTGGCGAGCAGTACTTC. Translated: CASSENLLVSGEQYF.

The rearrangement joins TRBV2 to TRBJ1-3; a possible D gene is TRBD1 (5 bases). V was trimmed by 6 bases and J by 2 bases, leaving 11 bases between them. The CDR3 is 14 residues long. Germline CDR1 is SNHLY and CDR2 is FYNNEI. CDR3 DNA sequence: TGTGCCAGCAGCCAGGGAATTACTGGAAACACCATATATTTT. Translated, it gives CASSQGITGNTIYF.

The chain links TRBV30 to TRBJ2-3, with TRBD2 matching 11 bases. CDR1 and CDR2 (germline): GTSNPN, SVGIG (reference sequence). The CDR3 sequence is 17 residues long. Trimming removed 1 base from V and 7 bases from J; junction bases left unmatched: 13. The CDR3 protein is CAWSEGTSGSVPHTQYF. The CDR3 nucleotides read TGTGCCTGGAGTGAAGGGACTAGCGGTTCTGTCCCCCATACGCAGTATTTT.

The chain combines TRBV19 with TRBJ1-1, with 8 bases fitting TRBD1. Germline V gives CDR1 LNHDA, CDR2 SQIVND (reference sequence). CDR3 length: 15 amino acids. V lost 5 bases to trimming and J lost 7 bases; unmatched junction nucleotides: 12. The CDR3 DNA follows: TGTGCCAGTAGTGAGGGGACAGGATCGGGGTTTGAAGCTTTCTTT. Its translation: CASSEGTGSGFEAFF.

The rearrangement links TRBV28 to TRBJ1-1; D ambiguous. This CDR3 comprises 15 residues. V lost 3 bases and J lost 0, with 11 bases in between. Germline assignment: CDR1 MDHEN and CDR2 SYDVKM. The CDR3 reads CASSFSGFMNTEAFF. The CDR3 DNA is TGTGCCAGCAGTTTCTCGGGGTTCATGAACACTGAAGCTTTCTTT.